Given below is one T cell receptor beta chain in context. Its antigen remains unidentified. The source of the sample is a study of shared clonotypes between healthy human individuals. Assay execution took place at the deep level. TCRdb's table, derived via immunoSEQ multiplex PCR, lists solely in-frame clones and lacks some. The repertoire has 600,000 or so clones, approximately 96% of them found once; the top ten carry 0.095% to 0.14%. It was CD45RO-negative cells, positively selected for CCR7, that made up naive CD8 cells, with terminally differentiated effector memory CD45RA+ cells excluded. Looked up from germline, CDR1 is SGHNT and CDR2 is YENEEA. The CDR3 has 13 residues. Trimming cost V 3 bases and J 2 bases, with 8 bases left between them. Overall study findings and caveats: Though the depth was large, rarefaction showed that sorted-subset sequencing was incomplete. A limitation of the genetic and exposure-history diversity represented arose from few donors.

The chain recombines TRBV11-3 with TRBJ2-7; tentatively, D is TRBD1 or TRBD2 (5 bases each). The sample comprised naive CD8+ T cells sorted from blood. This receptor was identified in a woman aged 25 to 39 in good health. This CDR3 is CASSLGEPYEQYF. The CDR3 DNA sequence: TGTGCCAGCAGCTTGGGGGAGCCCTACGAGCAGTACTTC. The full variable domain, with the rest looked up from reference TRBV11-3 and TRBJ2-7, is EAGVVQSPRYKIIEKKQPVAFWCNPISGHNTLYWYLQNLGQGPELLIRYENEEAVDDSQLPKDRFSAERLKGVDSTLKIQPAELGDSAVYLCASSLGEPYEQYFGPGTRLTVT.